The 29 T cell receptor beta chains presented below share a single source sample, sequenced in a study of blood T cell repertoires in COVID-19. Assay: immunoSEQ multiplex PCR; the TCRdb copy retains only in-frame clones and omits some. The sample includes about 160,000 clones, 80% to 90% of them seen just once. The specimen was peripheral blood. The source is a man aged 18-30 years with COVID-19, enrolled during active disease.

In this sample, this clone turned up a few times. A read error is likely, as this CDR3 ends without the conserved phenylalanine or tryptophan. Because the CDR3's place on the DNA is in doubt, the DNA is left out and the CDR3 is given as listed by TCRdb. This chain links TRBV6-2 or TRBV6-3 with TRBJ2-7; TRBD2, the table's D call, was not compared with the DNA. The CDR3 comprises 11 residues, both ends counted. CDR1 MNHEY and CDR2 SVGEGT come from the germline V gene. This CDR3 is CASSYTSGSLG.

This clone showed up just once. The V and J genes are TRBV9 and TRBJ1-1; TRBD1 agrees at 12 bases. The CDR3 sequence is 18 residues long. Trimming took 0 bases from V and 1 from J; bases not matched to a gene: 7. CDR1 and CDR2 from the germline V gene are SGDLS and YYNGEE. The CDR3 DNA is TGTGCCAGCAGCGTAGTCTCGGGACAGGGGGCGAAGAACACTGAAGCTTTCTTT. Protein product: CASSVVSGQGAKNTEAFF. Full variable domain (rest looked up from reference TRBV9 and TRBJ1-1): DSGVTQTPKHLITATGQRVTLRCSPRSGDLSVYWYQQSLDQGLQFLIQYYNGEERAKGNILERFSAQQFPDLHSELNLSSLELGDSALYFCASSVVSGQGAKNTEAFFGQGTRLTVV.

The chain joins TRBV19 to TRBJ2-3, with 9 bases lining up with TRBD1. With V trimmed by 9 bases and J by 2 bases, 9 bases remained unmatched. Germline loops: CDR1 LNHDA, CDR2 SQIVND (reference sequence). CDR3 length: 15 amino acids. CDR3 protein: CASTKRDRATDTQYF. The CDR3 bases are TGTGCCAGCACAAAACGGGACAGGGCCACAGATACGCAGTATTTT. The full variable domain, in which reference TRBV19 and TRBJ2-3 provide the parts outside the CDR3, is DGGITQSPKYLFRKEGQNVTLSCEQNLNHDAMYWYRQDPGQGLRLIYYSQIVNDFQKGDIAEGYSVSREKKESFPLTVTSAQKNPTAFYLCASTKRDRATDTQYFGPGTRLTVL.

This sequence joins TRBV3-1 (or the pseudogene TRBV3-2) and TRBJ1-2, with TRBD1 as a possible D gene (5 bases). From germline, CDR1 is LGHDT and CDR2 YNNKEL (reference sequence). The CDR3 contains 14 residues. V was shortened by 5 bases and J by 4 bases, with 14 bases between the two germline ends. CDR3 DNA: TGTGCCAGCAGCTCTGAACACAGGTCCTATGGCTACACCTTC. It is translated as CASSSEHRSYGYTF.

The chain combines TRBV28 with TRBJ1-5; 7 bases are shared with TRBD1. V lost 3 bases, J lost 0 bases, and 11 bases stayed unmatched. CDR1 is MDHEN, CDR2 SYDVKM, per germline. The CDR3 is made up of 18 amino acids. The chain's CDR3 is CASSFGGGAGGSNQPQHF. CDR3 in DNA: TGTGCCAGCAGTTTTGGAGGGGGCGCGGGTGGTAGCAATCAGCCCCAGCATTTT. Together with reference TRBV28 and TRBJ1-5, the CDR3 gives the full variable domain: DVKVTQSSRYLVKRTGEKVFLECVQDMDHENMFWYRQDPGLGLRLIYFSYDVKMKEKGDIPEGYSVSREKKERFSLILESASTNQTSMYLCASSFGGGAGGSNQPQHFGDGTRLSIL.

As for this clone: A junction end diverges from the germline sequence, so it may reflect a read error. The chain carries TRBV2 and TRBJ1-4, with 11 bases lining up with TRBD1. Per the germline V gene, CDR1 is SNHLY and CDR2 is FYNNEI. The CDR3 has 14 amino acids. The CDR3 spells CASSDGTGGEKLLF. The CDR3 DNA reads TGTGCCAGCAGTGATGGGACAGGGGGTGAAAAACTGCTTTTT.

The chain uses TRBV27 and TRBJ2-1; tentative D call: TRBD2 (6 bases). V was pared by 3 bases and J by 9 bases, with 12 bases between. Germline lookup yields CDR1 MNHEY and CDR2 SMNVEV (reference sequence). The CDR3 covers 13 residues. CDR3 sequence (DNA): TGTGCCAGCAGTTTTTTTCGGGAGTTTGAGCAGTTCTTC. It encodes CASSFFREFEQFF.

The gene calls are TRBV3-1 (or the pseudogene TRBV3-2) and TRBJ2-5; the D gene is possibly TRBD2 (6 bases). The CDR3 covers 15 residues. Per the germline V gene, CDR1 is LGHDT and CDR2 is YNNKEL (reference sequence). Trimming stripped 4 bases from V and 2 bases from J, with 14 bases between. The DNA of the CDR3 is TGTGCCAGCAGCCCCGATTGGGGAGGACAAGAGACCCAGTACTTC. Protein: CASSPDWGGQETQYF.

J is TRBJ2-3 and V is TRBV25-1; TRBD2 matches 12 bases. CDR3 size: 16 residues. CDR1 is MGHDK and CDR2 is SYGVNS in the germline V gene. V was clipped by 4 bases and J by 7 bases; unmatched bases: 9. The CDR3 sequence: CASSGELAGGPYTQYF. The CDR3 DNA follows: TGTGCCAGCAGTGGGGAGCTAGCGGGAGGGCCATATACGCAGTATTTT.

This sequence joins TRBV28 and TRBJ1-2; D unclear. V lost 5 bases to trimming and J lost 7 bases, with 8 bases between them. CDR3 length equals 11 residues. Germline V gene data show CDR1 as MDHEN and CDR2 as SYDVKM. The CDR3 sequence: CASSTGIGYTF. For the CDR3, the DNA is TGTGCCAGCAGTACGGGGATTGGCTACACCTTC.

The chain employs TRBV15 and TRBJ2-5, with 7 bases identical to TRBD1. CDR1 and CDR2 from the germline V gene are LNHNV and YYDKDF (reference sequence). With V trimmed by 0 bases and J by 2 bases, 3 bases remained unmatched. This CDR3 contains 15 residues. The CDR3 reads CATSRDGTEQETQYF. In nucleotides, the CDR3 is TGTGCCACCAGCAGAGATGGGACAGAGCAAGAGACCCAGTACTTC.

The gene calls are TRBV5-1 and TRBJ2-5; D might be TRBD2 (6 bases). V lost 0 bases and J lost 2, with 11 bases in between. The CDR3 runs to 15 residues. Germline lookup yields CDR1 SGHRS and CDR2 YFSETQ. The CDR3, as DNA: TGCGCCAGCAGCTTGGATGGGGGGAGGCAAGAGACCCAGTACTTC. Translation gives CASSLDGGRQETQYF.

This clone has at least ten counts. The chain uses TRBV7-8 and TRBJ2-7; no clear D gene. The CDR3 loop spans 15 amino acids. The germline V gene has CDR1 SGHVS and CDR2 FQNEAQ. V lost 2 bases and J lost 3, with 14 bases in between. The CDR3 is CASSLNRGSFYEQYF. In nucleotides, the CDR3 is TGTGCCAGCAGCTTAAATCGCGGTAGCTTCTACGAGCAGTACTTC.

V and J are TRBV5-1 and TRBJ2-5; the match to TRBD2 covers 13 bases. J gave up 1 base and V 4 bases, and 4 bases lay outside the gene matches. Germline loops: CDR1 SGHRS, CDR2 YFSETQ. The CDR3 is made up of 16 amino acids. In DNA, the CDR3 is TGCGCCAGCAGCCCTGGACTAGCGGGAGTCCAAGAGACCCAGTACTTC. Translated: CASSPGLAGVQETQYF.

The rearrangement joins TRBV5-1 to TRBJ2-3, with 10 nucleotides matching TRBD2. The germline CDR1 and CDR2 sequences are SGHRS and YFSETQ. The CDR3 loop spans 14 amino acids. The ends lost 3 bases at V and 3 bases at J; junction bases unmatched: 1. CDR3 in amino acids: CASSSSGRTDTQYF. The CDR3 coding sequence is TGCGCCAGCAGCTCTAGCGGGAGAACAGATACGCAGTATTTT.

The chain uses TRBV28 and TRBJ1-5; a weak D match, TRBD1 (5 bases). V lost 1 base and J 5 bases, leaving 9 bases between the germline ends. Per germline, CDR1 MDHEN and CDR2 SYDVKM. The CDR3 runs to 14 residues. The CDR3, as DNA: TGTGCCAGCAGTTTATTCGACAGTTATCAGCCCCAGCATTTT. Its protein product is CASSLFDSYQPQHF. The whole variable domain, remainder taken from reference TRBV28 and TRBJ1-5, is DVKVTQSSRYLVKRTGEKVFLECVQDMDHENMFWYRQDPGLGLRLIYFSYDVKMKEKGDIPEGYSVSREKKERFSLILESASTNQTSMYLCASSLFDSYQPQHFGDGTRLSIL.

The chain couples TRBV11-2 to TRBJ1-3, with D perhaps TRBD1 (6 bases). Trimming stripped 5 bases from V and 2 bases from J, with 16 bases between. CDR1 and CDR2 from the germline V gene are SGHAT and FQNNGV. This CDR3 region has 16 residues. The chain's CDR3 is CASSIYPNRAGNTIYF. Here the CDR3 DNA reads TGTGCCAGCAGCATTTACCCCAACAGGGCTGGAAACACCATATATTTT.

Notes on this clone: This sample includes further DNA sequences coding for the same CDR3. The V and J genes are TRBV28 and TRBJ2-2; perhaps TRBD1 as D (6 bases). This CDR3 is 13 amino acids long. The germline V gene has CDR1 MDHEN and CDR2 SYDVKM. Trimming cost V 3 bases and J 6 bases, with 8 bases left between them. The DNA of the CDR3 is TGTGCCAGCAGTTTTAGGGGGTCCGGGGAGCTGTTTTTT. As protein: CASSFRGSGELFF.

V usage is TRBV12-3 or TRBV12-4 and J usage is TRBJ2-2; D gene ambiguous. V lost 3 bases and J lost 5, with 4 bases in between. This CDR3 is 12 amino acids long. Here the CDR3 reads CASSFTTGELFF. The DNA of the CDR3 is TGTGCCAGCAGTTTTACAACCGGGGAGCTGTTTTTT.

This sequence joins TRBV28 and TRBJ2-4, with 7 bases lining up with TRBD1. This CDR3 has 12 residues. From germline, CDR1 is MDHEN and CDR2 SYDVKM. Trimming cost V 5 bases and J 6 bases; bases outside gene matches: 1. The CDR3 bases are TGTGCCAGCAGTGGGACAGCAAACATTCAGTACTTC. It translates to CASSGTANIQYF.

The chain is built from TRBV27 and TRBJ1-1, with TRBD1 matching over 10 bases. This CDR3 has 15 amino acids. In germline, CDR1 is MNHEY, CDR2 SMNVEV (reference sequence). With V trimmed by 4 bases and J by 1 base, 3 bases remained unmatched. The CDR3 sequence is CASSSGTGANTEAFF. DNA of the CDR3: TGTGCCAGCAGTTCGGGGACAGGGGCGAACACTGAAGCTTTCTTT.

This clone was seen a single time. The J gene is TRBJ1-1, the V gene TRBV14, with 8 positions matching TRBD1. Germline V gene data show CDR1 as SGHDN and CDR2 as FVKESK. The CDR3 is made up of 16 amino acids. Trimming took 2 bases from V and 0 from J; bases not matched to a gene: 5. The CDR3 nucleotides read TGTGCCAGCAGCCAACCCTTGACAGGGGTGAACACTGAAGCTTTCTTT. Its protein is CASSQPLTGVNTEAFF. The whole variable domain, remainder taken from reference TRBV14 and TRBJ1-1, is EAGVTQFPSHSVIEKGQTVTLRCDPISGHDNLYWYRRVMGKEIKFLLHFVKESKQDESGMPNNRFLAERTGGTYSTLKVQPAELEDSGVYFCASSQPLTGVNTEAFFGQGTRLTVV.

This chain joins TRBV4-1 and TRBJ2-7, with a possible D match to TRBD2 (5 bases). V was shortened by 1 base and J by 2 bases, with 9 bases between the two germline ends. CDR1 and CDR2 from the germline V gene are MGHRA and YSYEKL. This CDR3 is 14 amino acids long. The CDR3 sequence is CASSQGREPYEQYF. The CDR3 DNA reads TGCGCCAGCAGCCAAGGAAGGGAGCCCTACGAGCAGTACTTC.

The gene calls are TRBV7-2 and TRBJ2-7, with TRBD2 as a possible D gene (5 bases). This CDR3 is 13 amino acids long. Between the trimmed V and J ends, which lost 6 bases and 7 bases, there was a span of 16 bases. Germline V gene data show CDR1 as SGHTA and CDR2 as FQGNSA. The CDR3 loop reads CASRVQTRDEQYF. The CDR3 DNA is TGTGCCAGCAGGGTCCAGACCCGGGATGAGCAGTACTTC.

The gene calls are TRBV5-6 and TRBJ1-2; D might be TRBD1 (6 bases). Germline V CDR1 and CDR2: SGHDT, YYEEEE. There are 15 residues in the CDR3. The ends were cut back, 2 bases at V and 2 bases at J, with 13 bases in the middle. The CDR3 loop reads CASSLPARGNYGYTF. The CDR3 DNA sequence: TGTGCCAGCAGCTTACCAGCGAGGGGGAACTATGGCTACACCTTC.

The V and J genes are TRBV4-3 and TRBJ2-7; 11 bases agree with TRBD2. Germline CDR1 is LGHNA and CDR2 is YSLEER. The CDR3 covers 15 residues. Germline trimming cut 1 base from V and 6 bases from J; bases unmatched to any gene: 5. The CDR3 protein is CASSQATSGKGEQYF. CDR3 in DNA: TGCGCCAGCAGCCAAGCGACTAGCGGGAAGGGCGAGCAGTACTTC.

V gene TRBV7-9 combines with J gene TRBJ1-1; 9 bases agree with TRBD1. Germline CDR1 reads SEHNR; CDR2 reads FQNEAQ (reference sequence). The CDR3 has 15 residues. J lost 4 bases, V lost 3 bases, and 6 bases had no gene match. CDR3: CASSFGTGLTTEAFF. CDR3 sequence (DNA): TGTGCCAGCAGCTTCGGGACAGGGCTTACCACTGAAGCTTTCTTT.

The chain uses TRBV7-4 and TRBJ1-4; 10 bases are shared with TRBD1. This CDR3 is built from 20 residues. Germline lookup yields CDR1 SGHVT and CDR2 SQSDAQ. J gave up 5 bases and V 4 bases, and 19 bases lay outside the gene matches. In DNA, the CDR3 is TGTGCCAGCAGCTCGAGAAAGAGATCCGGGACAGGGGCGAAAAATGAAAAACTGTTTTTT. This encodes CASSSRKRSGTGAKNEKLFF.

V gene TRBV4-3 combines with J gene TRBJ2-2; 8 positions agree with TRBD2. CDR3 size: 16 residues. With 4 bases clipped from V and 6 bases from J, the junction kept 10 bases outside the gene matches. From germline, CDR1 is LGHNA and CDR2 YSLEER. The DNA of the CDR3 is TGCGCCAGCAGCCTAAAGCGGGGGTCAAAGGCCGGGGAGCTGTTTTTT. Protein: CASSLKRGSKAGELFF.